This TCR beta chain was recorded in a study of blood T cell repertoires in COVID-19. Study-level background: There were acute and convalescent COVID-19 samples, and they came from the United States, Italy and Spain. Sample material is recorded as cDNA or gDNA derived from T cells, B-cell-depleted T cells, or PBMCs.

As handled by the study authors: Amplification with reference gene primers provided the estimates of nucleated cell counts. TCRdb's copy holds only in-frame clones and misses some; the assay was immunoSEQ multiplex PCR. V and J calls and clone size follow that table, whereas D and trimming were derived from the DNA. The sample has fewer than 300,000 clones, approximately 87% seen once. Seattle patients were enrolled while actively infected and followed longitudinally. The sequence derives from a woman in her 30s with COVID-19, enrolled during active disease. The sequenced material came from peripheral blood.

CDR3 amino acids: CASSDGGTSYNEQFF. DNA of the CDR3: TGTGCCAGCAGCGACGGGGGGACCTCGTACAATGAGCAGTTCTTC. The rearrangement links TRBV7-9 to TRBJ2-1; 7 bases are shared with TRBD2. The CDR3 has 15 amino acids. From germline, CDR1 is SEHNR and CDR2 FQNEAQ (reference sequence). J lost 4 bases, V lost 5 bases, and 8 bases had no gene match.